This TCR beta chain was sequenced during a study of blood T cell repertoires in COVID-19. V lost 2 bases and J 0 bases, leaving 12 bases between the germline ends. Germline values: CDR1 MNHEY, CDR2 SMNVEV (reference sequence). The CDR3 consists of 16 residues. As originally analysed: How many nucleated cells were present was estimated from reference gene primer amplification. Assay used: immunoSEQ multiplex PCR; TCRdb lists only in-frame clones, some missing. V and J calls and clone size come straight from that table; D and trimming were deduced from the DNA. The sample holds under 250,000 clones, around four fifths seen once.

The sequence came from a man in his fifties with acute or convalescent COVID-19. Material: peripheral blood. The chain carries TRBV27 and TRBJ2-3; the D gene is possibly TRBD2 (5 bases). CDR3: CASSLAQRTSTDTQYF. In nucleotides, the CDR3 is TGTGCCAGCAGTTTAGCACAGCGGACTAGCACAGATACGCAGTATTTT.